The 20 T cell receptor beta chains given below trace back to one sample, sequenced in a study of T cell changes during pregnancy in multiple sclerosis. The protocol was immunoSEQ multiplex PCR, while the TCRdb copy is restricted to in-frame clones and leaves out a portion. The table has around 95,000 clones, about 90% seen once. Source: peripheral blood, taken after pregnancy. The origin of the receptors is a female donor with multiple sclerosis, enrolled in a pregnancy study.

The genes are TRBV6-6 and TRBJ2-5; TRBD2 aligns across 7 bases. V shed 7 bases, J shed 1 base, and the junction held 9 bases outside the gene matches. CDR1 is MNHNY, CDR2 SVGAGI, per germline (reference sequence). CDR3 length: 15 residues. The CDR3 loop is CASTSPGGIQETQYF. The CDR3 DNA reads as TGTGCCAGCACAAGTCCGGGAGGTATCCAAGAGACCCAGTACTTC.

This clone was recorded a few times. In the same sample, other DNA sequences code for this CDR3. CDR3 bases: TGTGCCAGCAGTCTACTAGCGGGTAACTACGAGCAGTACTTC. Protein: CASSLLAGNYEQYF. The chain has TRBV27 and TRBJ2-7; 9 positions match TRBD2. Germline V gene data show CDR1 as MNHEY and CDR2 as SMNVEV (reference sequence). The V gene end was trimmed by 5 bases and the J gene end by 3 bases; junction bases not matched to a gene: 5. The CDR3 totals 14 residues.

This sequence joins TRBV27 and TRBJ1-5; D is possibly TRBD1 (5 bases). The ends were cut back, 2 bases at V and 2 bases at J, with 19 bases in the middle. In germline, CDR1 is MNHEY, CDR2 SMNVEV (reference sequence). The CDR3 contains 18 residues. The DNA of the CDR3 is TGTGCCAGCAGTTTAAGGGCGACGGGGGTATTGGGCAATCAGCCCCAGCATTTT. The encoded protein is CASSLRATGVLGNQPQHF.

J is TRBJ2-5 and V is TRBV5-1, with 7 bases identical to TRBD1. The CDR3 runs 14 residues. CDR1 and CDR2 (germline): SGHRS, YFSETQ. V lost 4 bases and J lost 5; bases outside the gene matches: 8. CDR3 nucleotides: TGCGCCAGCAGCCTTGGTCCCAGGGGGGAGACCCAGTACTTC. Its protein product is CASSLGPRGETQYF.

The chain joins TRBV6-5 to TRBJ2-5; TRBD1 aligns across 9 bases. The CDR3 extends over 13 amino acids. Germline-derived CDR1 and CDR2 are MNHEY and SVGAGI. Trimming took 2 bases from V and 5 from J; bases not matched to a gene: 0. CDR3 in amino acids: CASSYDRGETQYF. CDR3 nucleotide sequence: TGTGCCAGCAGTTACGACAGGGGGGAGACCCAGTACTTC.

V and J are TRBV6-1 and TRBJ2-3; TRBD2 matches at 10 bases. The V gene end was trimmed by 4 bases and the J gene end by 5 bases; junction bases not matched to a gene: 6. Germline CDR1 reads MNHNS; CDR2 reads SASEGT. The CDR3 sequence is 15 residues long. The CDR3 sequence: CASSGLAGVGDTQYF. The CDR3 bases are TGTGCCAGCAGTGGGCTAGCGGGAGTGGGAGATACGCAGTATTTT.

The V gene is TRBV28, the J gene TRBJ2-2; 8 bases align to TRBD2. From germline, CDR1 is MDHEN and CDR2 SYDVKM. The CDR3 loop spans 17 amino acids. Germline trimming cut 6 bases from V and 1 base from J; bases unmatched to any gene: 10. For the CDR3, the DNA is TGTGCCAGCAGCGCGGACCTACTAGCGGTGAACACCGGGGAGCTGTTTTTT. Translated, it gives CASSADLLAVNTGELFF. The full variable domain, with the rest looked up from reference TRBV28 and TRBJ2-2, is DVKVTQSSRYLVKRTGEKVFLECVQDMDHENMFWYRQDPGLGLRLIYFSYDVKMKEKGDIPEGYSVSREKKERFSLILESASTNQTSMYLCASSADLLAVNTGELFFGEGSRLTVL.

CDR3 bases: TGTGCCAGTAGTATAGAGCGGGGGCTCACAGATACGCAGTATTTT. Amino acids: CASSIERGLTDTQYF. The genes are TRBV19 and TRBJ2-3; a possible D gene is TRBD2 (7 bases). Germline V gene lookup returns CDR1 LNHDA and CDR2 SQIVND (reference sequence). This CDR3 region has 15 residues. The V gene lost 0 bases and the J gene lost 2 bases, with 9 bases spanning the gap.

This clone was seen once. This rearrangement joins TRBV28 to TRBJ1-5; D ambiguous. CDR1 is MDHEN and CDR2 is SYDVKM in the germline V gene. Deletions cut 6 bases from V and 3 bases from J, with 3 bases between. The CDR3 length is 11 residues. In nucleotides, the CDR3 is TGTGCCAGCAGCATCAATCAGCCCCAGCATTTT. It yields the protein CASSINQPQHF.

This chain links TRBV9 with TRBJ1-3; perhaps TRBD1 as D (5 bases). V was shortened by 3 bases and J by 8 bases, with 12 bases between the two germline ends. This CDR3 comprises 13 residues. Germline assignment: CDR1 SGDLS and CDR2 YYNGEE. The CDR3 loop is CASSDAGPDTIYF. The DNA for the CDR3 is TGTGCCAGCAGCGACGCAGGGCCCGACACCATATATTTT.

V is TRBV5-1 and J is TRBJ1-3; unclear D gene. This CDR3 spans 12 amino acids. The germline V gene has CDR1 SGHRS and CDR2 YFSETQ. The V gene lost 4 bases and the J gene lost 4 bases, with 6 bases spanning the gap. The CDR3 DNA is TGCGCCAGCAGCCCCGGGGGAAACACCATATATTTT. Encoded protein: CASSPGGNTIYF. The full variable domain, its missing parts supplied by reference TRBV5-1 and TRBJ1-3, is KAGVTQTPRYLIKTRGQQVTLSCSPISGHRSVSWYQQTPGQGLQFLFEYFSETQRNKGNFPGRFSGRQFSNSRSEMNVSTLELGDSALYLCASSPGGNTIYFGEGSWLTVV.

The CDR3 loop is CASSSPSRQGRVNTEAFF. For the CDR3, the DNA is TGTGCCAGCAGCTCCCCCTCCCGACAGGGCCGGGTGAACACTGAAGCTTTCTTT. The chain joins TRBV7-7 to TRBJ1-1; 7 nucleotides agree with TRBD1. The CDR3 has 18 amino acids. The ends lost 4 bases at V and 0 bases at J; junction bases unmatched: 14. Germline loops: CDR1 SSHAT, CDR2 FNYEAQ (reference sequence).

This clone showed up just once. The rearrangement uses TRBV19 and TRBJ2-7, with TRBD2 identical over 12 bases. The CDR3 spans 16 residues. Trimming at V came to 6 bases and at J to 5 bases, leaving 11 bases not matched to a gene. Germline V gives CDR1 LNHDA, CDR2 SQIVND (reference sequence). CDR3 in amino acids: CASRKDPSGRVNEQYF. For the CDR3, the DNA is TGTGCCAGTAGAAAGGATCCTAGCGGGAGGGTCAACGAGCAGTACTTC.

The J gene is TRBJ2-7, the V gene TRBV4-1; D gene ambiguous. CDR1 is MGHRA and CDR2 is YSYEKL in the germline V gene. Trimming shortened V by 2 bases and J by 0 bases, and 5 bases separated the two germline ends. CDR3 length: 13 amino acids. The CDR3 nucleotides read TGCGCCAGCAGCCAAAGCGTCTCCTACGAGCAGTACTTC. It translates to CASSQSVSYEQYF.

The chain recombines TRBV28 with TRBJ2-5; D is perhaps TRBD2 (6 bases). V lost 6 bases and J lost 2, with 10 bases in between. CDR3 length: 13 residues. CDR1 is MDHEN and CDR2 is SYDVKM in the germline V gene. CDR3 protein: CASRGTFQETQYF. CDR3 sequence (DNA): TGTGCCAGCAGGGGGACTTTTCAAGAGACCCAGTACTTC.

V usage is TRBV7-9 and J usage is TRBJ1-1, with 7 bases fitting TRBD1. The V and J ends lost 5 bases and 6 bases, in that order; junction bases with no gene match: 9. CDR1 is SEHNR and CDR2 is FQNEAQ in the germline V gene (reference sequence). This CDR3 has 14 residues. The chain's CDR3 is CASSAILDRAEAFF. Written as DNA, the CDR3 is TGTGCCAGCAGCGCAATACTCGACAGGGCTGAAGCTTTCTTT.

This chain links TRBV15 with TRBJ1-1, with D possibly TRBD1 on 5 matching bases. Trimming shortened V by 1 base and J by 5 bases, and 11 bases separated the two germline ends. CDR1 LNHNV and CDR2 YYDKDF come from the germline V gene (reference sequence). The CDR3 extends over 14 amino acids. The CDR3 region has the DNA TGTGCCACCAGCAGAGTATCAGGGTCTACTGAAGCTTTCTTT. It translates to CATSRVSGSTEAFF.

This chain joins TRBV11-3 and TRBJ1-2; no clear D. Per germline, CDR1 SGHNT and CDR2 YENEEA. This CDR3 has 14 residues. V lost 5 bases to trimming and J lost 0 bases, with 10 bases between them. The CDR3 nucleotides are TGTGCCAGCAGCCCGCCGGGAACTAACTATGGCTACACCTTC. This translates into CASSPPGTNYGYTF.

This clone showed up just once. The chain links TRBV6-6 to TRBJ2-3, with no clear D. The CDR3 length is 11 residues. With 10 bases removed from V and 1 base from J, the gap between germline ends came to 6 bases. Germline V gene lookup returns CDR1 MNHNY and CDR2 SVGAGI (reference sequence). CDR3 protein: CAIEGTDTQYF. The CDR3 nucleotides read TGTGCCATAGAAGGCACAGATACGCAGTATTTT.

The rearrangement uses TRBV11-3 and TRBJ1-2, with D possibly TRBD1 on 6 matching bases. This CDR3 spans 14 amino acids. Germline V CDR1 and CDR2: SGHNT, YENEEA. The germline V and J ends were trimmed by 1 base and 7 bases, with 13 bases remaining between them. DNA for the CDR3: TGTGCCAGCAGCTTAGGGAGGACAGCTGTTGGCTACACCTTC. Protein sequence: CASSLGRTAVGYTF. The variable domain in full, completed from reference TRBV11-3 and TRBJ1-2, reads EAGVVQSPRYKIIEKKQPVAFWCNPISGHNTLYWYLQNLGQGPELLIRYENEEAVDDSQLPKDRFSAERLKGVDSTLKIQPAELGDSAVYLCASSLGRTAVGYTFGSGTRLTVV.